The clone carrying this T cell receptor (beta chain) was observed a handful of times. Antigen: not known. At one of its ends the junction is not consistent with the germline gene, which may arise from a read error. It was with previously described methods and listed TCR primers that bulk TCR libraries were made. TCRdb redid the calling of the PCR reads with MiXCR, one entry per CDR3 protein. The table lists tens of thousands of distinct CDR3 sequences, 21% of them singletons. The sample belongs to a study of molecular identifiers for immune sequencing clone quantification. Across the study: The replicate experiment used RNA from roughly 18,000 or 92,000 naive CD8 cells. This RNA was split into five aliquots, and four of them were sequenced.

From germline, CDR1 is SGHTA and CDR2 FQGNSA. This CDR3 has 15 residues. Whole-study results and caveats: Clones that exceeded 20 RNA copies held over 99% of effector molecules, yet under 1% in naive cells.

Naive CD8 T cells were picked out by sorting for CD8+CD4-CCR7+CD45RA+. The sequencing input was naive CD8+ T cells from blood, with Jurkat cell RNA spiked in. Subset indicated: FACS-sorted CD8+CD4-CCR7+CD45RA+ naive T cells. The chain recombines TRBV7-2 with TRBJ1-4; tentatively, D is TRBD1 (6 bases). This sequence was found in a human donor in good health. Some libraries in this study had Jurkat cell RNA spiked in. DNA for the CDR3: TGTGCCAGCAGCTTAACCAGGGGATGGGAAGAAAAACTGTCTTTT. Its translation is CASSLTRGWEEKLSF.